Below, 15 T cell receptor beta chains from the same sample are listed, as sequenced in a study of vaccination and CD4 T cells after COVID-19. Stated treatment: roughly ten-day PBMC culture with coronavirus spike peptide pools or control peptides (ViraFEST assay). The antigens of these receptors remain unknown. The Oncomine TCR Beta short-read assay was applied to DNA of cultured CD4+ T cells. One entry per CDR3 protein, called by TCRdb with MiXCR from the PCR reads. The table has about 3,300 distinct CDR3 sequences, 76% seen once. Sequencing was done on a sample of CD4+ T cells from blood, cultured in vitro. All receptors come from a human donor who had recovered from COVID-19.

This clonotype qualifies as large. DNA for the CDR3: TGTGCCAGCAGTGCCATTGGTGAAAAACTGTTTTTT. It specifies CASSAIGEKLFF. This chain links TRBV27 with TRBJ1-4; no firm D call. Trimming removed 5 bases from V and 7 bases from J, with 8 bases in between. This CDR3 spans 12 amino acids. Germline-derived CDR1 and CDR2 are MNHEY and SMNVEV (reference sequence).

V and J are TRBV7-9 and TRBJ2-7; D is unresolved. Trimming pared 4 bases from V and 7 bases from J, leaving 11 bases between. The CDR3 runs 12 residues. Germline CDR1 SEHNR, CDR2 FQNEAQ (reference sequence). The CDR3 region has the DNA TGTGCCAGCAGCTCCCACCTTGGGGAGCAGTACTTC. Amino acids: CASSSHLGEQYF.

The rearrangement links TRBV4-3 to TRBJ1-6, with 11 nucleotides matching TRBD1. Per the germline V gene, CDR1 is LGHNA and CDR2 is YSLEER. V trimming: 3 bases; J trimming: 8 bases; junction bases outside the gene matches: 6. The CDR3 covers 16 residues. The CDR3 loop reads CASSHQGQGDYSPLHF. DNA of the CDR3: TGCGCCAGCAGCCATCAGGGACAGGGGGATTATTCACCCCTCCACTTT.

This clonotype is large (0.1 to 1%) within its sample. V usage is TRBV27 and J usage is TRBJ2-1, with D tentatively TRBD2 (7 bases). Deletions cut 5 bases from V and 5 bases from J, with 16 bases between. The CDR3 covers 15 residues. The germline V gene encodes CDR1 MNHEY and CDR2 SMNVEV (reference sequence). CDR3 region: CASSPEGGPNNEQFF. CDR3 DNA sequence: TGTGCCAGCAGTCCGGAGGGGGGGCCAAACAATGAGCAGTTCTTC.

The chain links TRBV6-9 to TRBJ1-2, with TRBD1 identical over 7 bases. The CDR3 is 17 amino acids. The germline V gene has CDR1 MNHGY and CDR2 SVAAGI. V lost 5 bases, J lost 5 bases, and 17 bases stayed unmatched. The CDR3 bases are TGTGCCAGCAGTCAAGGGACAGCGACAGGGCTTCTTTATGGCTACACCTTC. This sequence encodes CASSQGTATGLLYGYTF.

This clonotype was recorded only once. The rearrangement joins TRBV2 to TRBJ2-1, with 7 bases that match TRBD2. The CDR3 consists of 13 residues. V lost 8 bases to trimming and J lost 9 bases; unmatched junction nucleotides: 10. Looked up from germline, CDR1 is SNHLY and CDR2 is FYNNEI. This chain's CDR3 is CASGRVLASEQFF. The CDR3 nucleotides read TGTGCCAGCGGGAGGGTCCTAGCCAGTGAGCAGTTCTTC. The full variable domain, rest sourced from reference TRBV2 and TRBJ2-1, is EPEVTQTPSHQVTQMGQEVILRCVPISNHLYFYWYRQILGQKVEFLVSFYNNEISEKSEIFDDQFSVERPDGSNFTLKIRSTKLEDSAMYFCASGRVLASEQFFGPGTRLTVL.

The gene calls are TRBV2 and TRBJ2-7; maybe TRBD2 (6 bases). Germline assignment: CDR1 SNHLY and CDR2 FYNNEI. V was pared by 11 bases and J by 2 bases, with 19 bases between. This CDR3 has 14 amino acids. The chain's CDR3 is CAVRRSGLTYEQYF. CDR3 DNA: TGTGCCGTACGAAGAAGCGGGTTGACCTACGAGCAGTACTTC.

This chain links TRBV19 with TRBJ1-1; D gene ambiguous. The CDR3 is 13 residues long. The V gene lost 7 bases and the J gene lost 0 bases, with 9 bases spanning the gap. Germline CDR1 and CDR2: LNHDA and SQIVND (reference sequence). As DNA, the CDR3 is TGTGCCAGTACCCGACGGATGAACACTGAAGCTTTCTTT. It yields the protein CASTRRMNTEAFF.

This rearrangement joins TRBV19 to TRBJ1-5; TRBD1 agrees at 7 bases. CDR1 is LNHDA, CDR2 SQIVND, per germline (reference sequence). CDR3 length: 12 amino acids. The J segment lost 5 bases and the V segment lost 9 bases, leaving 4 bases of the junction unmatched. The CDR3 DNA reads TGTGCCAGCCGACAGGGTGATCAGCCCCAGCATTTT. Translation gives CASRQGDQPQHF.

The rearrangement joins TRBV11-2 to TRBJ2-5; D may be TRBD1 (6 bases). V lost 0 bases and J lost 2, with 10 bases in between. The CDR3 extends over 15 amino acids. The germline V gene encodes CDR1 SGHAT and CDR2 FQNNGV. The CDR3 protein is CASSLDHGQQETQYF. In DNA form, the CDR3 reads TGTGCCAGCAGCTTAGATCATGGACAGCAAGAGACCCAGTACTTC.

This chain connects TRBV7-8 to TRBJ2-7; D call uncertain. Trimming stripped 5 bases from V and 2 bases from J, with 10 bases between. There are 13 residues in the CDR3. Per germline, CDR1 SGHVS and CDR2 FQNEAQ. CDR3 in amino acids: CASSTGRTYEQYF. CDR3 coding DNA: TGTGCCAGCAGCACCGGGCGAACCTACGAGCAGTACTTC.

This clonotype was picked up one time. At one boundary the junction diverges from the germline segment, which might be a read error. The rearrangement uses TRBV6-2 or TRBV6-3 and TRBJ2-7, with 7 bases lining up with TRBD1. Germline V gene lookup returns CDR1 MNHEY and CDR2 SVGEGT. The CDR3 has 14 amino acids. The chain's CDR3 is CASSYSPDRPFENF. Written as DNA, the CDR3 is TGTGCCAGCAGTTACTCACCGGACAGGCCCTTTGAGAACTTC.

V usage is TRBV7-2 and J usage is TRBJ2-2; TRBD1 matches at 7 bases. The trim removed 4 bases at V and 3 bases at J, leaving 5 bases unmatched. The CDR3 runs to 15 residues. The germline V gene has CDR1 SGHTA and CDR2 FQGNSA. CDR3 region: CASSSRTGYTGELFF. The CDR3 bases are TGTGCCAGCAGCTCTAGGACAGGCTACACCGGGGAGCTGTTTTTT.

This rearrangement joins TRBV4-3 to TRBJ2-7; 8 bases line up with TRBD1. V dropped 0 bases and J dropped 2; count of bases not matched to a gene: 6. Germline CDR1 reads LGHNA; CDR2 reads YSLEER. The CDR3 runs to 16 residues. CDR3 nucleotide sequence: TGCGCCAGCAGCCAAGATCTCAGGACAGGGACCTACGAGCAGTACTTC. This sequence encodes CASSQDLRTGTYEQYF.

The V and J genes are TRBV19 and TRBJ2-7; 10 bases are a match to TRBD2. V dropped 6 bases and J dropped 4; count of bases not matched to a gene: 9. This CDR3 comprises 15 residues. Germline CDR1 and CDR2: LNHDA and SQIVND (reference sequence). The CDR3 sequence: CASSPGLASLYEQYF. The DNA for the CDR3 is TGTGCCAGTAGCCCGGGACTAGCGTCTTTATACGAGCAGTACTTC.